The clone carrying this T cell receptor (beta chain) was seen at least ten times. Its matching antigen is unknown. Each diagnosis was grounded in clinical symptoms, serum thyroxine and TRAb, thyroid ultrasound, and orbital computed tomography. The entry originates in a study of T cells in Graves' hyperthyroidism and ophthalmopathy. Findings and caveats of the study: The authors' 13 V-J model separated ophthalmopathy from stable hyperthyroidism.

The CDR3 contains 15 residues. The trim removed 5 bases at V and 1 base at J, leaving 4 bases unmatched. Germline CDR1 is SGHTA and CDR2 is FQGTGA. Using RNA transcripts as the source, TCR beta CDR3 regions were amplified. HTBI primers drove first-round RT-PCR of the TCR CDR3. A single record per CDR3 protein comes from TCRdb applying MiXCR to the multiplex PCR reads. The sample lists around 480,000 distinct CDR3 sequences, about 15% seen once, with over 15% in the top ten. Sequencing was performed on blood. V usage is TRBV7-3 and J usage is TRBJ2-1; 8 bases align to TRBD2. The origin of this receptor is a woman in her late teens or twenties with Graves' hyperthyroidism. The CDR3 DNA is TGTGCCAGCAGCCCCGGGACTAGGTCCTACAATGAGCAGTTCTTC. Protein sequence: CASSPGTRSYNEQFF.